Only a few counts were recorded for the clone carrying this TCR beta chain. This entry is derived from a study of Graves' ophthalmopathy and Graves' hyperthyroidism. Study overall: Hyperthyroidism was classified as stable if no ophthalmopathy occurred within 18 months of follow-up.

CDR3 regions of TCR beta were amplified from RNA transcripts. Second-round multiplex PCR came after first-round RT-PCR with HTBI primers. TCRdb re-analysed the multiplex PCR reads in MiXCR, keeping a single row per CDR3 protein. The sample holds around 1,000,000 distinct CDR3 sequences, approximately 35% seen once. Germline CDR1 is SGHRS and CDR2 is YFSETQ. Trimming removed 2 bases at V and 3 bases at J, with 14 bases between. This CDR3 comprises 16 residues. Clinical symptoms, serum thyroxine, TRAb, thyroid ultrasound and orbital computed tomography were relied on for diagnosis. Sample: peripheral blood or thyroid tissue (not recorded which). The sequence was collected from an adult man with Graves' hyperthyroidism. V is TRBV5-1 and J is TRBJ2-2; D possibly matches TRBD1 or TRBD2 (5 bases each). The CDR3 loop is CASSFDGTDHTGELFF. The CDR3 DNA reads as TGCGCCAGCAGCTTCGACGGGACGGACCACACCGGGGAGCTGTTTTTT. The full variable domain, completed using reference TRBV5-1 and TRBJ2-2, is KAGVTQTPRYLIKTRGQQVTLSCSPISGHRSVSWYQQTPGQGLQFLFEYFSETQRNKGNFPGRFSGRQFSNSRSEMNVSTLELGDSALYLCASSFDGTDHTGELFFGEGSRLTVL.